This TCR beta chain was captured by sequencing in a study of blood T cells in healthy people across ages (dated by TCRdb to between 2014 and 2017). The study in broad terms: In model experiments, template switching captured roughly one uniquely barcoded TCR beta cDNA molecule for every two T cells. Age-related changes in TCR beta repertoire diversity were measured in the study by deep sequencing normalized with unique cDNA molecular identifiers. Donors were grouped into four age groups: young (average about 15 years), middle-aged (39), aged (roughly 67) and long-lived (around 80). To avoid experimental bias, donors of different ages were spread randomly across the sequencing lanes. Two additional independent replicas of 1 million unique cDNA reads from the same blood draw were analyzed for two donors (one aged 18 to 30 and one aged 80 or older). Results and caveats for the whole study, not just this receptor: The percentage of naive T cells measured by flow cytometry correlated strongly with observed TCR beta diversity. Compared with the aged group, the long-lived group had more naive CD4+ T cells, fewer expanded clones and increased TCR diversity, a pattern suggesting age selection. Bulk unsorted PBMC profiling prevented conclusive comparison of naive and antigen-experienced compartments. Estimates of total diversity based on one million sequenced T cells were regarded as lower bounds and as underestimates. As age increased, observed TCR beta diversity per million T cells dropped in a roughly linear way, and a significant reduction was already evident by age 40. Because the CMV infection status of the donors was unknown, age-related changes in expanded clonotypes may potentially have been confounded.

Systemically healthy Caucasian individuals from Russia, around 39 in total and aged roughly 6 to 100 years, were included as donors. Roughly 11 milliliters of peripheral blood were drawn from each donor into EDTA-treated Vacutainer tubes. Ficoll-Paque density-gradient centrifugation was used to isolate PBMCs, with at least 7 million obtained per sample. Total RNA was extracted from PBMCs with Trizol reagent, with at least 6 micrograms obtained per sample. For every donor, flow cytometry on a PBMC aliquot measured the percentage of naive CD45RAhigh/CD27high T cells. CDR1 and CDR2 are drawn from the germline V gene (reference sequence): SGHKS, YYEKEE. At the junction V is shortened by 0 bases and J by 1 base, with 8 bases in between. Counted from cysteine to phenylalanine, this CDR3 has 14 amino acids. Only the CDR3 portion is preserved as DNA: 42 bases, with reading frame beginning at the first base.

Only a few counts were recorded for this clonotype. Its antigen is still unknown. The input lacks base qualities; no much larger clone sits a single base away. The method behind the library was 5' RACE. TCRdb names Illumina HiSeq 2500 as the instrument used. A second PCR of about 7 to 12 cycles was run with a J-beta primer mix and a sample-barcoded 5' primer. A template-switch 5' adaptor carrying 12 random nucleotides introduced a unique molecular identifier onto each TCR beta cDNA molecule. At least 2.5 million CDR3-containing paired-end reads were obtained from each sample. First-strand cDNA was synthesized from all RNA with the Mint cDNA synthesis kit, primed by a TRBC-specific oligonucleotide. All cDNA was treated with uracil-DNA glycosylase and then went through a first 18-cycle PCR with the universal primers M1SS and BC2_uni_R. The study's processing was this. Normalization of each sample was performed by random selection of 1 million high-quality reads, each carrying a distinct molecular identifier. Reads with shared molecular identifiers were discarded instead of being binned into consensus sequences. MiTCR, run with a Q25 quality threshold and the strictest error-elimination algorithm, handled CDR3 identification, clonotype clustering and error correction. A nonparametric unseen species model with Euler transformation was used to estimate a lower bound on total TCR beta diversity. TCRdb reran the public reads through fastp at Q25 and MiXCR, keeping productive beta chains. Duplicate CDR3 protein sequences are folded into a single record with the most common DNA and genes. The V and J calls reflect TCRdb's pipeline rather than the authors' work. Here the sample has 800,000 to 900,000 distinct CDR3 sequences; less than 80% occur a single time. 25% to 35% of the sample comes from the top ten.

The clonotype was recovered from a man aged 30 to 45 in good health. In this chain, TRBV5-5 is recombined with TRBJ2-7; no D gene call is confident. Sequencing was done on a sample of blood. The sequenced DNA: TGTGCCAGCAGCTTGGGGAATCCTTCCTACGAGCAGTACTTC. Its translation is CASSLGNPSYEQYF.